The present entry profiles one T cell receptor (beta chain) with its context. The antigen it binds to is not known. Base qualities are not recorded, but no much larger clone differs from it by a single base. Other DNA sequences in the sample encode the same CDR3. Library prep was done by the immunoSEQ multiplex PCR assay. For the multiplex PCR, a mixture combining 60 forward primers for TCR Vbeta segments and 13 reverse primers for TCR Jbeta segments was used. Amplification of the CDR3 region of rearranged TCR beta genes was performed with a multiplex PCR assay on genomic DNA. Amplified TCR beta libraries were sequenced as 87-base-pair reads on the Illumina HiSeq System. Per the source publication's procedure: In a later analysis, tens of millions of unique TCR beta chains were counted across the roughly 670 repertoires, and about 10 million of these chains were shared by at least two donors. To remove PCR and sequencing errors, raw reads were error-corrected and collapsed into unique sequences using a nearest-neighbor algorithm that merged closely related sequences. CDR3 sequences were aligned to IMGT reference sequences to assign V, D and J gene segments. Each retained sequence needed at least a six-nucleotide match to both a V gene segment and a J gene segment. Rearrangements were called productive when the CDR3 lacked stop codons and stayed in frame with V and J; all others were non-productive. CDR3 was defined according to IMGT convention as the region running from the second conserved V-encoded cysteine to the conserved J-encoded phenylalanine. The earlier analysis of about 570 of the donors excluded any sequence lacking an unambiguous match to a single V gene segment. In an earlier analysis of 500 to 750 of the donors, V segments were called functional above 56.7% productive rearrangements and were called segregating when the between-donor standard deviation exceeded 5%. To diagnose cytomegalovirus status from the catalog of TCR beta chain sequences, a statistical classification framework was built. In a later analysis, TCR nucleotide sequences were compared against IMGT/GENE-DB human TR gene sequences so that V and J genes could be assigned. The TCRdist pipeline was used in a later analysis to assign CDR3 sequences and most-parsimonious VDJ recombination scenarios. A later analysis defined each TCR beta chain by its CDR3 amino acid sequence plus V-gene family, and excluded reads lacking a unique V-gene family. To address suspected cross-contamination and a sequencing artifact, a later analysis removed several hundred highly shared, low-generation-probability nucleotide sequences. In a later analysis, a clonal expansion index was calculated for each public chain from normalized within-repertoire ranks of inferred template counts. A later analysis computed generation probabilities with a VDJ recombination model fitted to out-of-frame rearrangements, and checked the results against IGoR. Hypergeometric tests were used in a later analysis to score TCR-TCR, TCR-HLA and TCR-CMV co-occurrence, with a repertoire-size bias correction applied to the TCR pairs. To estimate false discovery rates, a later analysis permuted the HLA or CMV assignments 20 times. In a later analysis, co-occurring TCRs were grouped with DBSCAN, and TCRdist sequence similarity was added when clustering was performed within HLA-allele-positive subsets. Co-occurrence clustering excluded repertoires with fewer than 30,000 or more than 120,000 public chains, plus five with anomalous nucleotide sharing. TCRdb mirrors the immuneACCESS table, restricted to in-frame sequences. Some clones are absent from its copies; in checked studies, under half trace to an unresolved V gene, and the reason for the others is unknown. V and J calls plus clone size are reproduced from that table; the DNA served to infer D and trimming. For this sample there are over 150,000 clones; 80% appear just once. Jointly, the top ten make up around 13% of the sample.

Including the terminal cysteine and phenylalanine, the CDR3 comprises 13 residues. The kept DNA is CDR3 alone, 39 bases in frame from the first base. V and J lose 1 base and 4 bases, and a span of 6 bases separates them. CDR1 is given as SGHDT and CDR2 as YYEEEE, both from the germline V gene. The data were obtained in a study of cytomegalovirus exposure and HLA in healthy donors (dated by TCRdb to the late 2010s). With regard to the full study: An earlier analysis of about 560 of the donors reported over 250 Gb of sequence data and some 110 million unique TCR beta sequences obtained from around 190 million T cells. In a later analysis, previously published TCR beta repertoires from 550 to 700 donors were re-analyzed and high-resolution HLA genotyping was added so that TCR occurrence patterns could be studied. Among several hundred genotyped donors of the cohort, an average of about 220,000 unique TCR beta nucleotide sequences was sequenced per donor, of which 15% to 20% were non-productive. The study aimed to test whether cataloging public T cell receptors could reveal signatures of past pathogen exposure. A later genetic analysis used genome-wide SNP genotypes for about 55% of the 666 donors, treating that subset as a discovery cohort. Alongside the repertoire data, information on donor age, sex, ethnicity and CMV serostatus was compiled. Rather than drawing on any new phenotypic data, the later analysis identified candidate immune exposures from TCR beta sequences and the way those sequences occurred across donors. The T cell repertoires of 666 subjects were profiled by immunosequencing and related to cytomegalovirus serostatus. Every repertoire in the discovery cohort had been generated on one and the same sequencing platform. An early release that covered roughly 600 HLA-typed donors contained about 290 gigabases of sequencing data and some 87 million unique TCR sequences. In an earlier analysis of several hundred of the donors, high-throughput TCR beta sequencing was used to judge whether each TCR beta V gene segment behaved as functional or pseudogenic. Among the roughly 370 genotyped donors, more than 70% belonged to the genetic ancestry cluster associated with self-reported Caucasian donors. Along with the approximately 700-subject first cohort, a separate validation cohort of over a hundred different subjects was used. High-throughput TCR immunosequencing, statistical association of individual TCRs with disease status, and machine learning were combined to predict cytomegalovirus infection status. Several DR-DQ haplotypes were treated as single units for association and clustering because of strong linkage in the cohort. The number of donors typed differed by locus, with about 629-630 for A, B, C, DRB1 and DQB1, roughly 550 for DQA1, nearly 610 for DPA1, and some 450 for DPB1. HLA typing covered class I and class II loci at four-digit resolution. The investigation overall reported the following: The study listed 164 TCR beta chains as associated with cytomegalovirus. Because counts were too low, about 18 rarely observed V segments, including chromosome 9 orphons, were left out of the earlier analysis of 587 of the donors. A later analysis found that most CMV-associated TCR beta chains appeared HLA-restricted, with HLA associations seemingly driven largely by CMV exposure. The 87-base-pair reads could not distinguish some IMGT-functional V segments, including TRBV6-2 and TRBV6-3, so those segments were excluded. In vitro tests confirmed that three of the cytomegalovirus-associated TCR beta chains recognize cytomegalovirus antigens. Most TCR sequences were observed very rarely across donors, whereas some public TCRs were present in many individuals. A later genetic analysis reported fewer N-insertions in productive TCRs among donors in an Asian-associated ancestry cluster than the roughly 640-donor mean. In both the original and validation cohorts, the classifier was reported to diagnose cytomegalovirus status with high specificity and sensitivity. An association between a missense DCLRE1C variant and V-gene and J-gene trimming of TCR beta chains was found in a later genetic analysis and replicated in an independent cohort. A later analysis reported that several top co-occurrence clusters appeared linked to parvovirus B19, influenza, CMV and Epstein-Barr virus. According to the authors, the approach could potentially be generalized to other disease states and immunological phenotypes. Correlated functional status among segregating V segments might reflect linkage disequilibrium, but an unknown experimental factor could not be ruled out. Only TCR beta chains were sequenced in this cohort, and the absence of alpha or paired-chain data limited detectable features. Specific HLA alleles were associated with 15,000 to 20,000 TCR beta sequences at a false discovery rate of 0.05 in a later analysis. A later analysis found that HLA-associated TCR beta chains were more clonally expanded and had lower generation probabilities than equally common non-associated chains. A cluster of highly shared sequence variants was judged likely to represent a technical artifact of the sequencing pipeline. The presence/absence analyses assumed that sequencing depth was roughly uniform across donors, and that assumption may not be true. In an earlier analysis of fewer than 750 of the donors, most TCR beta V segments were observed in productive rearrangements about 87% or about 30% of the time, broadly matching IMGT annotations. HLA typing was unavailable for some donors at each locus, so association tests used only the typed subset. Assigning TCR associations to individual alleles was difficult when HLA alleles, especially DR and DQ, strongly co-occurred. CMV serostatus was the only immune exposure information available for the cohort. A further reported finding was that TCR beta sequences accurately predicted the HLA-A and HLA-B alleles for most subjects in the first cohort. A later analysis found that TCR association rates varied across HLA loci, with DRB1 alleles showing the most associated TCRs and HLA-C alleles the fewest.

The cohort was made up of 666 healthy bone marrow donors. Cohort members were all nominally healthy when sampled, although unrecorded immune exposures were likely present. The donor tested CMV seropositive, placing the donor among the 250 to 300 seropositive members of the cohort. A peripheral blood sample was collected from each donor, and TCR beta sequencing was performed on peripheral blood mononuclear cells. The Qiagen DNeasy Blood Extraction Kit was used to extract genomic DNA from the blood cell samples. The sequence was obtained from a man under 40 in good health and CMV-seropositive. Sequencing was performed on PBMCs. The chain was built from TRBV5-6 and TRBJ2-1, with the D gene too uncertain to name. The nucleotide sequence reads as follows: TGTGCCAGCAGCTTGAGAGCGTACAATGAGCAGTTCTTC. It codes for CASSLRAYNEQFF.